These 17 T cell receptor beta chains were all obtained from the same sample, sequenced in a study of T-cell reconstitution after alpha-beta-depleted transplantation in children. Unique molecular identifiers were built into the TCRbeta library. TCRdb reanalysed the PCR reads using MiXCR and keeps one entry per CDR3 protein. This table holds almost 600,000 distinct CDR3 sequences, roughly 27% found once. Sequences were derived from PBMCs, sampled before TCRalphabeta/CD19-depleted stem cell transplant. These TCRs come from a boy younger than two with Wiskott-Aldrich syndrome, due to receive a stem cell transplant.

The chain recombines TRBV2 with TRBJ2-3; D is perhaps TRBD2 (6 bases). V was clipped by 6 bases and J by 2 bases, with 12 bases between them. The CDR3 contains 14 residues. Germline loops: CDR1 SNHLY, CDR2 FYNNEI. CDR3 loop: CASSREPFTDTQYF. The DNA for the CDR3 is TGTGCCAGCAGCCGGGAGCCATTCACAGATACGCAGTATTTT.

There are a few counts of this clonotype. This chain's CDR3 is CASSLDIRTGKGEKLFF. For the CDR3, the DNA is TGTGCCAGCAGCTTAGATATCCGGACAGGGAAAGGAGAAAAACTGTTTTTT. The gene calls are TRBV11-2 and TRBJ1-4; TRBD1 aligns across 8 bases. V dropped 0 bases and J dropped 8; count of bases not matched to a gene: 11. This CDR3 contains 17 residues. CDR1 is SGHAT and CDR2 is FQNNGV in the germline V gene.

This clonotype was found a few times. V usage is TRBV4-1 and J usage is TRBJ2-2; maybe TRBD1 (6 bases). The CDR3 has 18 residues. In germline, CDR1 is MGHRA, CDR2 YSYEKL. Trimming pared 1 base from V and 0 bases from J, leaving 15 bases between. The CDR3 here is CASSQVAHRDANTGELFF. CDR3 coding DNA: TGCGCCAGCAGCCAAGTTGCTCACAGGGACGCGAACACCGGGGAGCTGTTTTTT.

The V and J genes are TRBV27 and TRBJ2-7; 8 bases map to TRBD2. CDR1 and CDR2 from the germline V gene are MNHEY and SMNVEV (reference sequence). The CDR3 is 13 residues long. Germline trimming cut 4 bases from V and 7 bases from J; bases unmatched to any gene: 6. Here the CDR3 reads CASSSRASGEQYF. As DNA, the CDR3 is TGTGCCAGCAGTTCAAGGGCTAGCGGGGAGCAGTACTTC.

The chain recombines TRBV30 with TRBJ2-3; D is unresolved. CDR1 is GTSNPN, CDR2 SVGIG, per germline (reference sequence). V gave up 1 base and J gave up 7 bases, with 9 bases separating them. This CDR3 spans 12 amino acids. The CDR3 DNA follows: TGTGCCTGGAGTGCCGGAGCGTATACGCAGTATTTT. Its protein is CAWSAGAYTQYF.

The CDR3: CASSTASGRLNEQFF. The CDR3 nucleotides are TGTGCCAGCAGCACGGCTAGCGGGAGGCTCAATGAGCAGTTCTTC. The genes are TRBV7-3 and TRBJ2-1, with 11 bases fitting TRBD2. V gave up 5 bases and J gave up 6 bases; unmatched junction bases: 6. Germline V gives CDR1 SGHTA, CDR2 FQGTGA. The CDR3 consists of 15 residues.

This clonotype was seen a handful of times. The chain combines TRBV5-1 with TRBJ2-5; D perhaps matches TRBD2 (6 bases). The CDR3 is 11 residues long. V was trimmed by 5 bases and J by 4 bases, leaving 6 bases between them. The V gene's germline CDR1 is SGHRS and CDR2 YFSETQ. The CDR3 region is CASRAGETQYF. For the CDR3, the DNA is TGCGCCAGCAGAGCGGGAGAGACCCAGTACTTC.

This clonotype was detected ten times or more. CDR3 region: CASSFSGANTGELFF. The CDR3 nucleotides read TGTGCCAGCAGCTTCAGCGGGGCGAACACCGGGGAGCTGTTTTTT. The chain couples TRBV7-7 to TRBJ2-2, with TRBD2 identical over 7 bases. The CDR3 has 15 residues. Trimming took 3 bases from V and 0 from J; bases not matched to a gene: 1. Germline V gives CDR1 SSHAT, CDR2 FNYEAQ (reference sequence).

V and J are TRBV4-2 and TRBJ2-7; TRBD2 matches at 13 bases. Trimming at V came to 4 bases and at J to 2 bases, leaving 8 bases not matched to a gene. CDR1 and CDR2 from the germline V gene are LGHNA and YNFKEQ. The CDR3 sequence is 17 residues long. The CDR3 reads CASSPLAGGPDTYEQYF. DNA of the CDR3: TGTGCCAGCAGCCCACTAGCGGGAGGGCCGGACACCTACGAGCAGTACTTC.

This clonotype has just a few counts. In DNA, the CDR3 is TGTGCCAGCAGCACCCAGACTATCACCTACGAGCAGTACTTC. This translates into CASSTQTITYEQYF. J is TRBJ2-7 and V is TRBV7-8, with a tentative D call TRBD2 (5 bases). The V gene lost 5 bases and the J gene lost 2 bases, with 13 bases spanning the gap. Per germline, CDR1 SGHVS and CDR2 FQNEAQ. This CDR3 region has 14 residues.

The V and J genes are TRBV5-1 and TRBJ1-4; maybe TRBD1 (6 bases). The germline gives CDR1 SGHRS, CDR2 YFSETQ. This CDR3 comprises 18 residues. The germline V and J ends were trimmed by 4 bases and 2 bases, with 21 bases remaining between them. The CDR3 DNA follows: TGCGCCAGCAGCCCCGCTAGGGGGGCGGTAGGGACTAATGAAAAACTGTTTTTT. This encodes CASSPARGAVGTNEKLFF.

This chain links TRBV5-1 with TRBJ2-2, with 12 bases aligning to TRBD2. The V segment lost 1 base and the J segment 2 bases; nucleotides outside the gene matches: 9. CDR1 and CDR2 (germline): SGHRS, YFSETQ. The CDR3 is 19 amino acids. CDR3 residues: CASSLQVLAGGPNTGELFF. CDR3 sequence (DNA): TGCGCCAGCAGCTTGCAGGTCCTAGCGGGAGGGCCTAACACCGGGGAGCTGTTTTTT. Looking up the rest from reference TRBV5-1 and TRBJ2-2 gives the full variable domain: KAGVTQTPRYLIKTRGQQVTLSCSPISGHRSVSWYQQTPGQGLQFLFEYFSETQRNKGNFPGRFSGRQFSNSRSEMNVSTLELGDSALYLCASSLQVLAGGPNTGELFFGEGSRLTVL.

For the CDR3, the DNA is TGTGCCAGCAGTGAAAGACAGGGGTATCAGCCCCAGCATTTT. It specifies CASSERQGYQPQHF. V and J are TRBV6-1 and TRBJ1-5; 8 bases are shared with TRBD1. CDR3 size: 14 residues. Germline V CDR1 and CDR2: MNHNS, SASEGT. V was clipped by 2 bases and J by 5 bases; unmatched bases: 2.

CDR3 loop: CASSPIRAYNEQFF. The CDR3 DNA reads TGTGCCAGCAGTCCTATCCGGGCCTACAATGAGCAGTTCTTC. V gene TRBV28 combines with J gene TRBJ2-1; D remains unclear. The CDR3 is 14 residues long. V lost 5 bases to trimming and J lost 2 bases, with 10 bases between them. CDR1 and CDR2 (germline): MDHEN, SYDVKM.

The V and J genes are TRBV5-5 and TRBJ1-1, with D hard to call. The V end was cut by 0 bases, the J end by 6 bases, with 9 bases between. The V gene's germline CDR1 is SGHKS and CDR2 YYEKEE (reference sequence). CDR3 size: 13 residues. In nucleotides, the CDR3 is TGTGCCAGCAGCTTGGCTCCGCACGCTGAAGCTTTCTTT. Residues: CASSLAPHAEAFF.

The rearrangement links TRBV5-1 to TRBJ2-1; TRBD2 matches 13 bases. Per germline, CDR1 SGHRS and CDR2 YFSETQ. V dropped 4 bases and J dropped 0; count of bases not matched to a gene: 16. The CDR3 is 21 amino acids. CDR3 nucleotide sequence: TGCGCCAGCAGCGGGACTAGCGGGAATGGGCGTATTCAAAGCTCCTACAATGAGCAGTTCTTC. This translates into CASSGTSGNGRIQSSYNEQFF. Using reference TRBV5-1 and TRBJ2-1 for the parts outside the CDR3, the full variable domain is KAGVTQTPRYLIKTRGQQVTLSCSPISGHRSVSWYQQTPGQGLQFLFEYFSETQRNKGNFPGRFSGRQFSNSRSEMNVSTLELGDSALYLCASSGTSGNGRIQSSYNEQFFGPGTRLTVL.

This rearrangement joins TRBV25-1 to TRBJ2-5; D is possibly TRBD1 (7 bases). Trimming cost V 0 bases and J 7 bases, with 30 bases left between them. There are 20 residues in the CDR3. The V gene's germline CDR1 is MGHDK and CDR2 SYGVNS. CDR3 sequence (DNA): TGTGCCAGCAGTGAATATTCGCTCTCTGGAACAGGGGCATGGGGGGTGACCCAGTACTTC. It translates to CASSEYSLSGTGAWGVTQYF.